This T cell receptor (beta chain) derives from a study of cytomegalovirus exposure and HLA in healthy donors. The study, taken as a whole, reports: Cytomegalovirus-associated TCR beta chains were listed, numbering roughly 150. Several top significant clusters appeared, in a later analysis, to be linked to common viral pathogens. A classifier reportedly called cytomegalovirus status with high sensitivity and specificity.

About this clone: Its specificity is unknown.

The junction had 3 bases not matched to a gene; V was cut back by 0 bases and J by 5 bases. This CDR3 is built from 14 residues. Germline-derived CDR1 and CDR2 are SGHDT and YYEEEE. Researchers ran the PCR with 60 Vbeta and 13 Jbeta primers. Assay: immunoSEQ multiplex PCR; the TCRdb copy retains only in-frame clones and omits some. The data contain 150,000 to 200,000 clones, approximately 80% of them singletons. This chain uses TRBV5-6 with TRBJ2-7; 9 bases match TRBD1. The specimen sequenced was PBMCs. This TCR was sampled from a woman aged 30 to 39 in good health and CMV-seronegative. The CDR3 coding sequence is TGTGCCAGCAGCTTGGTAGGACAGGGGAACGAGCAGTACTTC. Its translation is CASSLVGQGNEQYF. The full variable domain, in which reference TRBV5-6 and TRBJ2-7 provide the parts outside the CDR3, is DAGVTQSPTHLIKTRGQQVTLRCSPKSGHDTVSWYQQALGQGPQFIFQYYEEEERQRGNFPDRFSGHQFPNYSSELNVNALLLGDSALYLCASSLVGQGNEQYFGPGTRLTVT.